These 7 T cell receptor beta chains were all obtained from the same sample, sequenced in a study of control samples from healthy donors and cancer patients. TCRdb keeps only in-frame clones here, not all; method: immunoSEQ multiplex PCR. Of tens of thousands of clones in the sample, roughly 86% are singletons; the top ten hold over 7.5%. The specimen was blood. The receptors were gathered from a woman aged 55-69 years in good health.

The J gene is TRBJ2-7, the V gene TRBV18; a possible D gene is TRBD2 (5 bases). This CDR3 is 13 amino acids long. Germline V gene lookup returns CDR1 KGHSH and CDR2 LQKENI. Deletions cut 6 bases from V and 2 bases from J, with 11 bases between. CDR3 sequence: CASSPGLAYEQYF. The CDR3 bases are TGTGCCAGCTCCCCAGGACTGGCCTACGAGCAGTACTTC.

The CDR3 here is CASSQDNGRELSGYTF. DNA of the CDR3: TGCGCCAGCAGCCAAGATAATGGCAGGGAATTAAGTGGCTACACCTTC. The chain recombines TRBV4-1 with TRBJ1-2; D may be TRBD1 (5 bases). The CDR3 is 16 residues long. CDR1 is MGHRA and CDR2 is YSYEKL in the germline V gene. V shed 0 bases and J shed 7 bases, with 18 bases lying between them.

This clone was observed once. The CDR3 region is CASTQGGYNEQFF. CDR3 bases: TGTGCCAGTACCCAGGGAGGCTACAATGAGCAGTTCTTC. The genes are TRBV19 and TRBJ2-1, with D possibly TRBD2 on 6 matching bases. The ends were cut back, 7 bases at V and 3 bases at J, with 10 bases in the middle. CDR3 size: 13 residues. The germline V gene encodes CDR1 LNHDA and CDR2 SQIVND (reference sequence). Full variable domain (missing parts from reference TRBV19 and TRBJ2-1): DGGITQSPKYLFRKEGQNVTLSCEQNLNHDAMYWYRQDPGQGLRLIYYSQIVNDFQKGDIAEGYSVSREKKESFPLTVTSAQKNPTAFYLCASTQGGYNEQFFGPGTRLTVL.

CDR3 protein: CASSATGVSEAFF. CDR3 sequence (DNA): TGTGCCAGCAGTGCTACAGGGGTGAGTGAAGCTTTCTTT. J is TRBJ1-1 and V is TRBV28; 7 nucleotides line up with TRBD1. Germline CDR1 reads MDHEN; CDR2 reads SYDVKM. V lost 5 bases, J lost 7 bases, and 7 bases stayed unmatched. The CDR3 loop spans 13 amino acids.

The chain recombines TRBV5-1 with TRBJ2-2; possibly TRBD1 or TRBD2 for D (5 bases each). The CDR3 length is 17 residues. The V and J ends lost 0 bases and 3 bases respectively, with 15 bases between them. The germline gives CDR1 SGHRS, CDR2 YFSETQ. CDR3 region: CASSLGSSGTYTGELFF. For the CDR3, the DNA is TGCGCCAGCAGCTTGGGGAGTTCCGGGACGTACACCGGGGAGCTGTTTTTT.

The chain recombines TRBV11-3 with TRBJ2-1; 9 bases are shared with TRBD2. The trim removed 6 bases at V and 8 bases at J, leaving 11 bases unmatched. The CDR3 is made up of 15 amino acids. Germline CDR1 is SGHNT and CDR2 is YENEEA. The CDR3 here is CASSPAGGPQYEQFF. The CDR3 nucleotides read TGTGCCAGCAGTCCGGCGGGGGGGCCTCAGTATGAGCAGTTCTTC.

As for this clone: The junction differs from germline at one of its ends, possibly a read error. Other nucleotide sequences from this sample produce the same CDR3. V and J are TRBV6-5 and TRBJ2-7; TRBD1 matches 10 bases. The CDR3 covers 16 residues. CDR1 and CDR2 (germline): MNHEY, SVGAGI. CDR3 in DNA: TGCGCCAGCAGTTACCGATCGGGACAGGGGTCCCACGAGCAGTACTTC. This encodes CASSYRSGQGSHEQYF.